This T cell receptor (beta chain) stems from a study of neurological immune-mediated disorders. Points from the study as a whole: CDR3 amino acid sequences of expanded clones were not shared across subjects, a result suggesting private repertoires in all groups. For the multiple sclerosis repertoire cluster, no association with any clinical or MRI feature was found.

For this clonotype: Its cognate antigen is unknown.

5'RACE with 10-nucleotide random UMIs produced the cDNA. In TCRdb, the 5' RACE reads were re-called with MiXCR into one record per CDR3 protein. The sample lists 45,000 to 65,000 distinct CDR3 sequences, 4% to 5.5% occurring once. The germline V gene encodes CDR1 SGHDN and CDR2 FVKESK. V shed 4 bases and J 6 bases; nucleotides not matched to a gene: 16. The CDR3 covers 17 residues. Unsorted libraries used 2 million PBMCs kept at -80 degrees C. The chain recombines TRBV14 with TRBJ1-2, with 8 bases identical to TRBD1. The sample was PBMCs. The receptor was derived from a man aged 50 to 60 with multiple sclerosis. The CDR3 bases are TGTGCCAGCAGCCGAATATTCAATCAACAGGGGGGTAATGGCTACACCTTC. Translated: CASSRIFNQQGGNGYTF.